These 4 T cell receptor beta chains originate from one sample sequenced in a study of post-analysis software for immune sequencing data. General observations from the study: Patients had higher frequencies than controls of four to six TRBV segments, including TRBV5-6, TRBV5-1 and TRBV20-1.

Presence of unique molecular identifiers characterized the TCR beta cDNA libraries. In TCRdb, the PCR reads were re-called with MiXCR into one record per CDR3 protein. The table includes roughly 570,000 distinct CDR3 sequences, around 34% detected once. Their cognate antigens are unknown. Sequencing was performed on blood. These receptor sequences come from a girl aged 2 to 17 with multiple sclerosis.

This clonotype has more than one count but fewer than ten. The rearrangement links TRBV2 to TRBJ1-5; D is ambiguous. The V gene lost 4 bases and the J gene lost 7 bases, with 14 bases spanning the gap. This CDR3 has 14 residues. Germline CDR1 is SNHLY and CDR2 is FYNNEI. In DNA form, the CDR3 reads TGTGCCAGCAGTGCGGCGGTAAACTTCCAGCCCCAGCATTTT. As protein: CASSAAVNFQPQHF.

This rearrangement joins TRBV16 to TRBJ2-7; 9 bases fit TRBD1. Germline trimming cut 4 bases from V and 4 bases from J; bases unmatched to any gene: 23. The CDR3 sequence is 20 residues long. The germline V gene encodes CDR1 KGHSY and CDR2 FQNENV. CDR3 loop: CASSRAAGTGFFAQRYEQYF. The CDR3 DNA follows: TGTGCCAGCAGCCGAGCCGCCGGGACAGGGTTTTTTGCGCAGAGGTACGAGCAGTACTTC.

DNA for the CDR3: TGCGCCAGCGCCGATGGTTCGTCGGGGCTAACGGAAGCTTTCTTT. Translating gives CASADGSSGLTEAFF. This sequence joins TRBV5-1 and TRBJ1-1; D perhaps matches TRBD1 (5 bases). The CDR3 runs to 15 residues. Germline loops: CDR1 SGHRS, CDR2 YFSETQ. V lost 7 bases and J 8 bases, leaving 24 bases between the germline ends.

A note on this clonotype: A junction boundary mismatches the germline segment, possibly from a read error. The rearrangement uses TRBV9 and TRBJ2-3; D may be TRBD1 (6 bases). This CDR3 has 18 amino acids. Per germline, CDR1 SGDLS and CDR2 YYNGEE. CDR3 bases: TGTGCCAGCAGCGTAGACCCCGCAGTTGTTCGTAGGACAGATGCGCAGTATTTT. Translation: CASSVDPAVVRRTDAQYF.